This T cell receptor (beta chain) came from a study of CD8 T cells in Susac syndrome. Regarding the study as a whole: Individuals included in the TCR sequencing and HLA analysis were acknowledged by the study to be relatively few in number.

An input of about 0.45 to 1 ug of RNA was subjected to reverse transcription using random hexamers. Across 54 Vbeta and 13 Jbeta, immunoSEQ multiplex PCR amplified TCR beta CDR3. TCRdb called the immunoSEQ multiplex PCR reads again in MiXCR, with one record for every CDR3 protein. Here the sample spans 400,000 to 550,000 distinct CDR3 sequences, around 85% being singletons. As concerns this clonotype: What it recognizes is unknown.

Germline V gene sequence: CDR1 SNHLY, CDR2 FYNNEI. This CDR3 comprises 14 residues. V shed 6 bases and J 6 bases; nucleotides not matched to a gene: 8. Sequencing of TCR beta drew on CD8+ and CD4+ T cells from blood. Negative isolation was used for CD8+ and CD4+ T cells and FACS enrichment for TEMRA cells. This chain connects TRBV2 to TRBJ2-1, with 7 bases matching TRBD2. The clonotype comes from a human donor with multiple sclerosis. Sequencing used CD8+ T cells from PBMCs. The CDR3 DNA follows: TGTGCCAGCAGGGCTTGGGGGGGACCCAATGAGCAGTTCTTC. This gives the protein CASRAWGGPNEQFF.